The next 26 T cell receptor beta chains were all read from a single sample in a study of OX40 agonist ivuxolimab in advanced cancers. Sequenced by immunoSEQ multiplex PCR; TCRdb stores in-frame clones only, minus some. There are tens of thousands of clones in the sample; roughly nine tenths occur only once, and 35% to 45% lies in the top ten. The source material was CD4+ or CD8+ T cells sorted from blood, sampled in a trial of the OX40 agonist ivuxolimab. These receptors were obtained from an adult with an advanced solid tumor such as melanoma, head and neck, liver or kidney cancer.

The rearrangement joins TRBV6-1 to TRBJ1-2; 7 bases are shared with TRBD1. Germline-derived CDR1 and CDR2 are MNHNS and SASEGT. The CDR3 has 14 amino acids. The J segment lost 3 bases and the V segment lost 6 bases, leaving 7 bases of the junction unmatched. Here the CDR3 DNA reads TGTGCCAGCAGGCAAACAGGGGTTGACTATGGCTACACCTTC. It specifies CASRQTGVDYGYTF.

This chain connects TRBV7-2 to TRBJ2-5, with a tentative D call TRBD1 (6 bases). V was shortened by 5 bases and J by 5 bases, with 15 bases between the two germline ends. Germline values: CDR1 SGHTA, CDR2 FQGNSA. CDR3 length: 14 amino acids. CDR3 protein: CASSRTTGWETQYF. The CDR3 DNA sequence: TGTGCCAGCAGCCGAACGACAGGCTGGGAGACCCAGTACTTC.

The genes are TRBV27 and TRBJ2-1; D remains unclear. Germline V gives CDR1 MNHEY, CDR2 SMNVEV (reference sequence). This CDR3 is 13 amino acids long. The ends were cut back, 4 bases at V and 3 bases at J, with 7 bases in the middle. The CDR3 sequence is CASSSQYYNEQFF. For the CDR3, the DNA is TGTGCCAGCAGTTCGCAATACTACAATGAGCAGTTCTTC.

The V and J genes are TRBV7-7 and TRBJ2-2; perhaps TRBD1 as D (5 bases). V lost 3 bases and J lost 7, with 6 bases in between. Germline CDR1 is SSHAT and CDR2 is FNYEAQ (reference sequence). The CDR3 has 12 amino acids. CDR3 in amino acids: CASSFRGGELFF. The CDR3, as DNA: TGTGCCAGCAGCTTTAGGGGCGGGGAGCTGTTTTTT.

The rearrangement joins TRBV7-2 to TRBJ2-3; TRBD2 matches at 10 bases. This CDR3 comprises 15 residues. Germline trimming cut 3 bases from V and 3 bases from J; bases unmatched to any gene: 3. CDR1 SGHTA and CDR2 FQGNSA come from the germline V gene. The CDR3 coding sequence is TGTGCCAGCAGCTTGGGAGCGGGGGGGACAGATACGCAGTATTTT. It encodes CASSLGAGGTDTQYF.

This clone was recorded only once. The J gene is TRBJ1-4, the V gene TRBV23-1; 7 bases match TRBD1. TRBV23-1 is given ORF status, its function remaining uncertain. The V and J ends lost 3 bases and 7 bases, in that order; junction bases with no gene match: 23. The CDR3 is 20 amino acids. The chain's CDR3 is CASSHPGQAALPGTSEKLFF. CDR3 DNA sequence: TGCGCCAGCAGTCACCCCGGACAGGCTGCGCTACCCGGGACGAGTGAAAAACTGTTTTTT.

This clone ranks as medium-sized. The chain links TRBV7-6 to TRBJ1-1; a possible D gene is TRBD1 (5 bases). V lost 1 base and J 2 bases, leaving 14 bases between the germline ends. CDR3 size: 16 residues. CDR1 and CDR2 from the germline V gene are SGHVS and FNYEAQ. In DNA, the CDR3 is TGTGCCAGCAGCTTAGGTGTCAGGGTGGGAAACACTGAAGCTTTCTTT. This codes for CASSLGVRVGNTEAFF.

The rearrangement links TRBV4-3 to TRBJ2-3, with D perhaps TRBD1 (7 bases). The CDR3 is 16 amino acids. The germline V gene has CDR1 LGHNA and CDR2 YSLEER. The germline V and J ends were trimmed by 4 bases and 0 bases, with 14 bases remaining between them. CDR3 loop: CASSPLGGQSTDTQYF. DNA for the CDR3: TGCGCCAGCAGCCCCCTGGGGGGACAGAGCACAGATACGCAGTATTTT.

The table lists this clone with a count of one. The chain joins TRBV6-6 to TRBJ2-7, with 9 nucleotides matching TRBD1. The V gene's germline CDR1 is MNHNY and CDR2 SVGAGI (reference sequence). This CDR3 comprises 13 residues. V gave up 8 bases and J gave up 3 bases; unmatched junction bases: 5. CDR3 nucleotides: TGTGCCAGCGAACGACAGGGGGTCTACGAGCAGTACTTC. This translates into CASERQGVYEQYF.

The V call is TRBV4-3, the J call TRBJ1-1; TRBD1 matches at 8 bases. V was pared by 0 bases and J by 0 bases, with 6 bases of the junction left unmatched. Per germline, CDR1 LGHNA and CDR2 YSLEER. This CDR3 region has 17 residues. CDR3 coding DNA: TGCGCCAGCAGCCAAGATGAGACAGGGGACATGAACACTGAAGCTTTCTTT. Amino acid sequence: CASSQDETGDMNTEAFF.

The rearrangement links TRBV7-2 to TRBJ2-5; 10 bases align to TRBD2. The J call may be faulty, since TRBJ2-7 better matches the DNA end. Looked up from germline, CDR1 is SGHTA and CDR2 is FQGNSA. This CDR3 spans 15 amino acids. In DNA, the CDR3 is TGTGCCAGCAGCGTTATAGCGGGGGGCACCTACGAGCAGTACTTC. Translated, it gives CASSVIAGGTYEQYF.

This clone was counted a single time. The chain joins TRBV4-1 to TRBJ2-7; perhaps TRBD1 as D (6 bases). Trimming took 1 base from V and 1 from J, leaving 14 bases between them. CDR3 length: 16 residues. Looked up from germline, CDR1 is MGHRA and CDR2 is YSYEKL. This CDR3 is CASSQGQGHPSYEQYF. In DNA, the CDR3 is TGCGCCAGCAGCCAAGGGCAGGGACACCCATCCTACGAGCAGTACTTC.

This sequence joins TRBV7-9 and TRBJ2-3, with 8 bases aligning to TRBD2. Trimming at V came to 5 bases and at J to 6 bases, leaving 10 bases not matched to a gene. Germline V CDR1 and CDR2: SEHNR, FQNEAQ (reference sequence). This CDR3 contains 15 residues. CDR3 protein: CASSEERGLLDTQYF. DNA of the CDR3: TGTGCCAGCAGCGAAGAGCGGGGGTTATTGGATACGCAGTATTTT.

The rearrangement links TRBV9 to TRBJ2-2; 8 positions match TRBD1. CDR3 length equals 15 residues. After removal of 3 bases from V and 4 bases from J, the junction contained 5 bases not matched to a gene. The germline CDR1 and CDR2 sequences are SGDLS and YYNGEE. CDR3 sequence reads: CASSGTGMATGELFF. CDR3 nucleotides: TGTGCCAGCAGCGGGACAGGGATGGCCACCGGGGAGCTGTTTTTT.

The V gene is TRBV10-3, the J gene TRBJ1-1; D is perhaps TRBD1 (6 bases). In germline, CDR1 is ENHRY, CDR2 SYGVKD. The CDR3 is 14 residues long. Trimming removed 3 bases from V and 1 base from J, with 9 bases in between. CDR3 bases: TGTGCCATCAGTGACGGGGGCGGGAACACTGAAGCTTTCTTT. Translated: CAISDGGGNTEAFF.

The chain links TRBV29-1 to TRBJ1-2; D may be TRBD1 (5 bases). With 3 bases removed from V and 2 bases from J, the gap between germline ends came to 10 bases. Germline V gives CDR1 SQVTM, CDR2 ANQGSEA. This CDR3 is 13 amino acids long. CDR3 sequence: CSVELGTNYGYTF. DNA for the CDR3: TGCAGCGTTGAGTTAGGGACGAACTATGGCTACACCTTC.

The chain joins TRBV7-9 to TRBJ1-2; 10 bases line up with TRBD1. Trimming took 1 base from V and 6 from J; bases not matched to a gene: 5. Germline lookup yields CDR1 SEHNR and CDR2 FQNEAQ (reference sequence). The CDR3 length is 15 residues. CDR3: CASSLGQGAIHGYTF. CDR3 DNA sequence: TGTGCCAGCAGCTTAGGACAGGGGGCGATCCATGGCTACACCTTC.

The chain links TRBV10-2 to TRBJ1-2, with D unresolved. Trimming stripped 7 bases from V and 6 bases from J, with 15 bases between. Germline V gene lookup returns CDR1 WSHSY and CDR2 SAAADI. The CDR3 extends over 13 amino acids. DNA of the CDR3: TGCGCCAGCATAGGGCAGGCAAGAGATGGCTACACCTTC. Protein: CASIGQARDGYTF.

The V gene is TRBV5-1, the J gene TRBJ2-2; weak D call: TRBD2 (5 bases). CDR1 SGHRS and CDR2 YFSETQ come from the germline V gene. This CDR3 has 17 residues. With 0 bases removed from V and 4 bases from J, the gap between germline ends came to 16 bases. In nucleotides, the CDR3 is TGCGCCAGCAGCTTGGTCGGAGGTAGGTTCCCCACCGGGGAGCTGTTTTTT. Protein: CASSLVGGRFPTGELFF.

The rearrangement joins TRBV27 to TRBJ2-1, with a weak D call TRBD1 (6 bases). Germline CDR1 MNHEY, CDR2 SMNVEV (reference sequence). Trimming removed 4 bases from V and 9 bases from J, with 22 bases in between. The CDR3 covers 16 residues. CDR3 residues: CASSSPRGRGRGEQFF. In nucleotides, the CDR3 is TGTGCCAGCAGTTCCCCTAGAGGCAGGGGAAGAGGTGAGCAGTTCTTC.

The V gene is TRBV18, the J gene TRBJ2-1, with D maybe TRBD2 (5 bases). V lost 0 bases and J 10 bases, leaving 10 bases between the germline ends. The CDR3 has 13 amino acids. The germline gives CDR1 KGHSH, CDR2 LQKENI. The CDR3 loop is CASSPPAGNEQFF. CDR3 DNA sequence: TGTGCCAGCTCACCACCGGCGGGTAACGAGCAGTTCTTC. The full variable domain, with the rest looked up from reference TRBV18 and TRBJ2-1, is NAGVMQNPRHLVRRRGQEARLRCSPMKGHSHVYWYRQLPEEGLKFMVYLQKENIIDESGMPKERFSAEFPKEGPSILRIQQVVRGDSAAYFCASSPPAGNEQFFGPGTRLTVL.

J is TRBJ2-5 and V is TRBV6-5; 7 bases are a match to TRBD1. Germline CDR1 and CDR2: MNHEY and SVGAGI. The CDR3 extends over 14 amino acids. Germline trimming cut 4 bases from V and 5 bases from J; bases unmatched to any gene: 7. The CDR3 DNA reads TGTGCCAGCAGTTCGACAGGGTGGTTGGAGACCCAGTACTTC. This sequence encodes CASSSTGWLETQYF.

The chain recombines TRBV5-1 with TRBJ1-2; D gene unclear. V was shortened by 6 bases and J by 4 bases, with 13 bases between the two germline ends. Germline-derived CDR1 and CDR2 are SGHRS and YFSETQ. The CDR3 runs 13 residues. CDR3 region: CASTPGGLYGYTF. The CDR3 bases are TGCGCCAGCACCCCTGGCGGCCTCTATGGCTACACCTTC.

V gene TRBV9 combines with J gene TRBJ2-3; 12 bases are shared with TRBD1. Trimming cost V 2 bases and J 2 bases; bases outside gene matches: 6. The CDR3 sequence is 17 residues long. The germline gives CDR1 SGDLS, CDR2 YYNGEE. The chain's CDR3 is CASSVLGTGGHTDTQYF. As DNA, the CDR3 is TGTGCCAGCAGCGTCTTAGGGACAGGGGGCCACACAGATACGCAGTATTTT.

V gene TRBV4-1 combines with J gene TRBJ2-1; 12 nucleotides agree with TRBD2. Germline trimming cut 5 bases from V and 7 bases from J; bases unmatched to any gene: 12. Per the germline V gene, CDR1 is MGHRA and CDR2 is YSYEKL. The CDR3 sequence is 17 residues long. CDR3 protein: CASSASSLAGGRNEQFF. The CDR3 DNA reads as TGCGCCAGCAGCGCTTCCTCACTAGCGGGGGGAAGGAATGAGCAGTTCTTC.

The CDR3 loop is CASSLSQGADGYTF. For the CDR3, the DNA is TGTGCCAGCAGCTTATCCCAGGGGGCTGATGGCTACACCTTC. The chain has TRBV13 and TRBJ1-2; 8 bases match TRBD1. In germline, CDR1 is PRHDT, CDR2 FYEKMQ (reference sequence). The CDR3 runs 14 residues. The J segment lost 6 bases and the V segment lost 2 bases, leaving 5 bases of the junction unmatched.